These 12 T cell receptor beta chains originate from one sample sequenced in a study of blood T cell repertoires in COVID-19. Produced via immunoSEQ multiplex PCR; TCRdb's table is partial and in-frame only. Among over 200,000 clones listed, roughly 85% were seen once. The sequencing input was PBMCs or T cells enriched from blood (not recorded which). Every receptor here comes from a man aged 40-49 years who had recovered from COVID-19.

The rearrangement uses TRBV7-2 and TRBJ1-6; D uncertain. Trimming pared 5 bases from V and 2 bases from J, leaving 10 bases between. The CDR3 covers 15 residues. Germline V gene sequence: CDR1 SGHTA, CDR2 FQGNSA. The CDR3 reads CASSLGGTYNSPLHF. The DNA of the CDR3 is TGTGCCAGCAGCCTGGGAGGGACCTATAATTCACCCCTCCACTTT.

The CDR3 reads CASSLKMTGGNEQFF. In nucleotides, the CDR3 is TGTGCCAGCAGCTTAAAGATGACAGGGGGCAATGAGCAGTTCTTC. The chain joins TRBV11-3 to TRBJ2-1; 9 bases fit TRBD1. J lost 6 bases, V lost 2 bases, and 5 bases had no gene match. Germline values: CDR1 SGHNT, CDR2 YENEEA. The CDR3 extends over 15 amino acids.

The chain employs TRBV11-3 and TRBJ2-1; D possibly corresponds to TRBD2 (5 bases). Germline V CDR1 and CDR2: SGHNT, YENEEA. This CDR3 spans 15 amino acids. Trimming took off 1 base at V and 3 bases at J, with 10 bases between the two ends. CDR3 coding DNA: TGTGCCAGCAGCTTAGGGGAGCGGCTCTACAATGAGCAGTTCTTC. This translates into CASSLGERLYNEQFF. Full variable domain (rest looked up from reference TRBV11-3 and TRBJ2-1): EAGVVQSPRYKIIEKKQPVAFWCNPISGHNTLYWYLQNLGQGPELLIRYENEEAVDDSQLPKDRFSAERLKGVDSTLKIQPAELGDSAVYLCASSLGERLYNEQFFGPGTRLTVL.

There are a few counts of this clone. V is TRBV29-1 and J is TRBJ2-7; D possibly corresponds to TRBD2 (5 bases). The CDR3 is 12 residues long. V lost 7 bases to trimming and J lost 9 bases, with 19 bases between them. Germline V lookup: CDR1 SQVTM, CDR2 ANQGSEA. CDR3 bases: TGCAGCGCTCACAGCCCGGGGAAAGGGCAGTACTTC. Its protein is CSAHSPGKGQYF.

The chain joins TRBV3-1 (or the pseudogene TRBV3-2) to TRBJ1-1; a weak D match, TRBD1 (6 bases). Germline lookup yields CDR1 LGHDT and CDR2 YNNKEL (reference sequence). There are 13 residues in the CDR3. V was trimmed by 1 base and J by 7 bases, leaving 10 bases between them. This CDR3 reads CASSQVQGGEAFF. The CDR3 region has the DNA TGTGCCAGCAGCCAAGTACAGGGCGGTGAAGCTTTCTTT.

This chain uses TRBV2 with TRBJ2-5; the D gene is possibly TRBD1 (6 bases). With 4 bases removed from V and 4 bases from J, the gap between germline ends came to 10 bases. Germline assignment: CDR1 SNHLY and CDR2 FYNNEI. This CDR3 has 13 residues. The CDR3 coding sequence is TGTGCCAGCAGTGTCGGCAGGGGAGAGACCCAGTACTTC. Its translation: CASSVGRGETQYF.

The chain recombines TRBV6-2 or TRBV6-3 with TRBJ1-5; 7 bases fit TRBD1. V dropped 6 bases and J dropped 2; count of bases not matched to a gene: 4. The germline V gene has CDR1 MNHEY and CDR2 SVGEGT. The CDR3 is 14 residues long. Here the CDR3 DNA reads TGTGCCAGCAGCAAGGGACAGCGCAATCAGCCCCAGCATTTT. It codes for CASSKGQRNQPQHF.

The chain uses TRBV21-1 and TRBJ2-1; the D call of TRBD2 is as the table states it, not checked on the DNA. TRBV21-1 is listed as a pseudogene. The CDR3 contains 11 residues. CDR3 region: CASSKAEGQFF. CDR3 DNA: TGTGCCAGCAGCAAAGCAGAGGGTCAGTTCTTC.

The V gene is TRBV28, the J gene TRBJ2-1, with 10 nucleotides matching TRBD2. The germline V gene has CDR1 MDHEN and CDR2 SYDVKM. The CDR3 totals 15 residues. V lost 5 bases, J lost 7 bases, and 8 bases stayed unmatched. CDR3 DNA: TGTGCCAGCAGTCAAGCGGGAGGGGTCTCGAATGAGCAGTTCTTC. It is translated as CASSQAGGVSNEQFF.

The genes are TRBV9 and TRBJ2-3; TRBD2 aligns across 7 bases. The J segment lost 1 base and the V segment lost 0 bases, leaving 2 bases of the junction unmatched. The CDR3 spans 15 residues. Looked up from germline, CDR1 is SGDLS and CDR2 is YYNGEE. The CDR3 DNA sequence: TGTGCCAGCAGCGTAGCGGGAGGTGGCACAGATACGCAGTATTTT. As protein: CASSVAGGGTDTQYF.

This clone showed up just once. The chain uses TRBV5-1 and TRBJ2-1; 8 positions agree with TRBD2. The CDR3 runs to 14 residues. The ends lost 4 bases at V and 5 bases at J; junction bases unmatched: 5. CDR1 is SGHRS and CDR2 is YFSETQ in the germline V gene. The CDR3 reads CASSQPGRDNEQFF. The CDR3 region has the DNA TGCGCCAGCAGCCAGCCCGGGAGGGACAATGAGCAGTTCTTC.

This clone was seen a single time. CDR3 coding DNA: TGTGCCAGCAGCTTCACTAGCGGGAGTTACAATGAGCAGTTCTTC. Amino acid sequence: CASSFTSGSYNEQFF. The genes are TRBV11-1 and TRBJ2-1; 11 positions agree with TRBD2. The V segment lost 3 bases and the J segment 4 bases; nucleotides outside the gene matches: 2. The CDR3 totals 15 residues. Germline V CDR1 and CDR2: SGHAT, FQDESV (reference sequence).